The 12 T cell receptor beta chains in this list originate from one sample, sequenced in a study of CD8+CD57+ T cells in acquired aplastic anemia. An expansion of CD8+CD57+ cells by flow cytometry had been shown in patients chosen for sequencing. Genomic DNA, serving as template, underwent TCR beta VDJ and CDR3 profiling. TCRdb reprocessed the reads with MiXCR, giving one entry per CDR3 protein. Here the sample spans about 180,000 distinct CDR3 sequences, 48% being singletons. The sequenced material came from sorted CD4+, CD8+, or CD8+CD57+ T cells (not recorded which) from PBMCs. These receptors were taken from a human donor with aplastic anemia.

The V call is TRBV18, the J call TRBJ2-3; no clear D. The CDR3 contains 13 residues. The germline V gene has CDR1 KGHSH and CDR2 LQKENI. Trimming took 0 bases from V and 6 from J, leaving 7 bases between them. CDR3 protein: CASSPPGRDTQYF. The CDR3, as DNA: TGTGCCAGCTCACCACCCGGACGGGATACGCAGTATTTT.

This chain connects TRBV24-1 to TRBJ2-7; 7 bases map to TRBD1. Germline values: CDR1 KGHDR, CDR2 SFDVKD. This CDR3 comprises 15 residues. The V gene end was trimmed by 4 bases and the J gene end by 5 bases; junction bases not matched to a gene: 10. In nucleotides, the CDR3 is TGTGCCACCAGTGAAGGACAGGATTCGTGGAACGAGCAGTACTTC. Protein product: CATSEGQDSWNEQYF.

This clonotype was observed at least ten times. V is TRBV19 and J is TRBJ1-5; D uncertain. The CDR3 covers 15 residues. The ends were cut back, 7 bases at V and 3 bases at J, with 16 bases in the middle. Germline loops: CDR1 LNHDA, CDR2 SQIVND (reference sequence). In DNA form, the CDR3 reads TGTGCCAGTACCCCTCAAACGGGATACAATCAGCCCCAGCATTTT. Amino acids: CASTPQTGYNQPQHF.

The V call is TRBV19, the J call TRBJ2-3; no clear D gene. The CDR3 spans 15 residues. Trimming left V 1 base short and J 0 bases short, with 8 bases between. Germline V CDR1 and CDR2: LNHDA, SQIVND (reference sequence). CDR3 residues: CASSIGARSTDTQYF. The CDR3 DNA reads TGTGCCAGTAGTATAGGGGCCAGAAGCACAGATACGCAGTATTTT.

This clonotype was recorded many times. The chain carries TRBV19 and TRBJ1-5, with D unclear. V shed 1 base and J shed 7 bases, with 11 bases lying between them. CDR3 length equals 14 residues. Germline CDR1 is LNHDA and CDR2 is SQIVND (reference sequence). CDR3 bases: TGTGCCAGTAGTATAGGACAACCTGGCCAGCCCCAGCATTTT. Its translation: CASSIGQPGQPQHF.

Concerning this clonotype: One end of the junction fails to match germline, which may point to a read error. The chain links TRBV2 to TRBJ1-2, with D unclear. Germline CDR1 SNHLY, CDR2 FYNNEI. This CDR3 comprises 13 residues. CDR3 bases: TGTGCCAGCAGTGAAAGGCTGAACTCTGGCTACACCTTC. Translating it yields CASSERLNSGYTF.

CDR3 protein: CASSEGGANYGYTF. CDR3 DNA: TGTGCCAGCAGTGAAGGGGGGGCTAACTATGGCTACACCTTC. The genes are TRBV6-1 and TRBJ1-2; D perhaps matches TRBD1 (5 bases). Trimming pared 1 base from V and 0 bases from J, leaving 6 bases between. The CDR3 contains 14 residues. Germline assignment: CDR1 MNHNS and CDR2 SASEGT.

This clonotype was picked up a small number of times. The chain uses TRBV10-3 and TRBJ2-1; D not certain. The V and J ends lost 4 bases and 0 bases respectively, with 10 bases between them. CDR3 length: 15 amino acids. CDR1 ENHRY and CDR2 SYGVKD come from the germline V gene. CDR3 DNA: TGTGCCATCAGTGTGGACCTTAGCTCCTACAATGAGCAGTTCTTC. This encodes CAISVDLSSYNEQFF.

This clonotype showed up just once. V usage is TRBV20-1 and J usage is TRBJ2-2, with D uncertain. The CDR3 extends over 14 amino acids. Looked up from germline, CDR1 is DFQATT and CDR2 is SNEGSKA (reference sequence). Trimming stripped 3 bases from V and 3 bases from J, with 11 bases between. CDR3 in amino acids: CSASTGSDTGELFF. Written as DNA, the CDR3 is TGCAGTGCTAGTACGGGCAGTGACACCGGGGAGCTGTTTTTT.

This clonotype was detected a few times. The chain joins TRBV20-1 to TRBJ2-7; TRBD1 agrees at 9 bases. The CDR3 covers 16 residues. The V gene's germline CDR1 is DFQATT and CDR2 SNEGSKA (reference sequence). V lost 6 bases to trimming and J lost 2 bases; unmatched junction nucleotides: 14. The CDR3 reads CSAMARTGQGTYEQYF. The CDR3, as DNA: TGCAGTGCCATGGCGAGGACGGGACAGGGAACCTACGAGCAGTACTTC.

This clonotype was counted many times. The chain combines TRBV2 with TRBJ2-3; D is uncertain. The CDR3 runs to 14 residues. Trimming took off 2 bases at V and 6 bases at J, with 12 bases between the two ends. In germline, CDR1 is SNHLY, CDR2 FYNNEI. CDR3 coding DNA: TGTGCCAGCAGTGAAATAAGGTTGCAGGATACGCAGTATTTT. Protein: CASSEIRLQDTQYF.

This clonotype came up many times. The CDR3 nucleotides read TGCGCCAGCAGTAGAGCGGGGGGAGGGGATACGCAGTATTTT. This translates into CASSRAGGGDTQYF. V gene TRBV5-1 combines with J gene TRBJ2-3; 9 bases are shared with TRBD2. J was trimmed by 6 bases and V by 5 bases; bases with no gene match: 7. This CDR3 spans 14 amino acids. Germline V gene sequence: CDR1 SGHRS, CDR2 YFSETQ.